This T cell receptor (beta chain) was captured in a study of blood T cells in healthy people across ages. Alongside a J-beta primer mix, a sample-barcoded 5' primer served in a second PCR lasting 7 to 11 cycles. TCRdb recomputed calls from the 5' RACE reads with MiXCR, one row per CDR3 protein. This table has about 770,000 distinct CDR3 sequences, around 45% appearing once. The germline CDR1 and CDR2 sequences are DFQATT and SNEGSKA (reference sequence). The CDR3 totals 13 residues. What was sequenced was blood. The chain is built from TRBV20-1 and TRBJ2-5; D not certain. The J call is in doubt because the DNA end fits TRBJ2-7 better. The TCR sequence derives from a man in his 60s in good health. This CDR3 reads CSAREPRFHEQYF. For the CDR3, the DNA is TGCAGTGCTAGAGAACCTAGATTCCACGAGCAGTACTTC.